Listed below are T cell receptor beta chains from one sample, sequenced in a study of response to subunit inactivated influenza vaccine. TCRdb re-derived calls from the RT-PCR reads in MiXCR, one entry per CDR3 protein. Of around 480,000 distinct CDR3 sequences listed, about 15% were seen once; the top ten hold 3%. Sequenced here: CD4+ T cells sorted from PBMCs, sampled roughly 24 months after vaccination. The receptors stem from a man aged 50 to 69 who received an inactivated influenza vaccine. Each CDR3 is given with its conserved first and last residue. The order of the fields is J gene, D gene, V gene, clone size, CDR3 protein, CDR3 DNA. The D gene is left open where the match is weak. Clone size is given for some rows only: seen once, a few or many times, or a class if the clone is expanded.

TRBJ1-2,NA,TRBV3-1,few,CASSQNLYGYTF,TGTGCCAGCAGCCAGAACCTATATGGCTACACCTTC
TRBJ2-3,NA,TRBV11-3,NA,CASSLNPAPPGTDTQYF,TGTGCCAGCAGCTTAAACCCGGCCCCTCCCGGCACAGATACGCAGTATTTT
TRBJ2-7,TRBD2,TRBV6-5,few,CASSYAASGGLYEQYF,TGTGCCAGCAGTTACGCGGCTAGCGGGGGGTTATACGAGCAGTACTTC
TRBJ2-3,NA,TRBV3-1,few,CASSQKTEGTQYF,TGTGCCAGCAGCCAAAAGACGGAGGGTACGCAGTATTTT
TRBJ2-7,NA,TRBV6-2/TRBV6-3,NA,CASSYSTEQYF,TGTGCCAGCAGTTACTCGACCGAGCAGTACTTC
TRBJ2-3,TRBD2,TRBV6-1,NA,CASSELPSGGTDTQYF,TGTGCCAGCAGTGAACTCCCTAGCGGGGGTACAGATACGCAGTATTTT
TRBJ2-1,TRBD1,TRBV5-1,NA,CASSLTSGTGNEQFF,TGCGCCAGCAGCTTGACCTCCGGGACAGGGAATGAGCAGTTCTTC
TRBJ1-1,NA,TRBV5-8,NA,CASSALGSSNTEAFF,TGTGCCAGCAGTGCCCTCGGGAGCAGCAACACTGAAGCTTTCTTT
TRBJ2-5,NA,TRBV20-1,few,CSARATLSGTQYF,TGCAGTGCTAGGGCCACCCTTAGTGGGACCCAGTACTTC
TRBJ1-3,NA,TRBV5-1,NA,CASSLTGGGSGNTIYF,TGCGCCAGCAGCTTAACCGGCGGGGGCTCTGGAAACACCATATATTTT
TRBJ2-7,TRBD1,TRBV6-1,few,CASSRGQGQSYEQYF,TGTGCCAGCAGCCGAGGACAGGGACAATCCTACGAGCAGTACTTC
TRBJ2-7,NA,TRBV5-1,many,CASSALQRYEQYF,TGCGCCAGCAGCGCACTACAGAGATACGAGCAGTACTTC
TRBJ2-2,NA,TRBV20-1,NA,CSARPPGPKTTGELFF,TGCAGTGCTCGTCCCCCCGGGCCAAAGACCACCGGGGAGCTGTTTTTT
TRBJ1-1,TRBD1,TRBV10-3,NA,CAIRGTGGPNTEAFF,TGTGCCATCAGGGGGACAGGGGGCCCGAACACTGAAGCTTTCTTT
TRBJ1-1,TRBD1,TRBV2,NA,CASSSDRALEAFF,TGTGCCAGCAGCTCGGACAGGGCGCTTGAAGCTTTCTTT
TRBJ2-7,TRBD1,TRBV27,few,CASSLQGVTYEQYF,TGTGCCAGCAGTTTACAGGGGGTGACCTACGAGCAGTACTTC
TRBJ2-1,NA,TRBV6-2/TRBV6-3,few,CASSYELSSYNEQFF,TGTGCCAGCAGTTACGAGCTATCTTCCTACAATGAGCAGTTCTTC